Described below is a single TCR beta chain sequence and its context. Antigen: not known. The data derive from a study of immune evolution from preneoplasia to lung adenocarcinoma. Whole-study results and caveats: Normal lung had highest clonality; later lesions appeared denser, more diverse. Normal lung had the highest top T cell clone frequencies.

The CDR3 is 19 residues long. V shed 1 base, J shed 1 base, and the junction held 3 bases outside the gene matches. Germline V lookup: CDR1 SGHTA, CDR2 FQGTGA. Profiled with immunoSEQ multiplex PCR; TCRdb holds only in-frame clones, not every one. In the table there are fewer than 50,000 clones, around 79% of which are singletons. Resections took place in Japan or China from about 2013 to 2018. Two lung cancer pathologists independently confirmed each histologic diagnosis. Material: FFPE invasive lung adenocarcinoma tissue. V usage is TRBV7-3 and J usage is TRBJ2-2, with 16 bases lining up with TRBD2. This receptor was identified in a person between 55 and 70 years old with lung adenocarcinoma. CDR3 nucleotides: TGTGCCAGCAGCTTAAAGGGACTAGCGGGAGGGGAGAACACCGGGGAGCTGTTTTTT. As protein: CASSLKGLAGGENTGELFF.